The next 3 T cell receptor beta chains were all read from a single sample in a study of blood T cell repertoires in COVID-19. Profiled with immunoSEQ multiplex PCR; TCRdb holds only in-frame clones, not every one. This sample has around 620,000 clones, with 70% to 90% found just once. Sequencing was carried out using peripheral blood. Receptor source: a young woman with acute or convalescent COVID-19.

The CDR3 bases are TGTGCCAGCAGCCGAGGGGACAGCTTGAACACTGAAGCTTTCTTT. The encoded protein is CASSRGDSLNTEAFF. The chain links TRBV5-5 to TRBJ1-1; TRBD1 aligns across 7 bases. V dropped 4 bases and J dropped 0; count of bases not matched to a gene: 6. Germline V gene lookup returns CDR1 SGHKS and CDR2 YYEKEE (reference sequence). The CDR3 is made up of 15 amino acids.

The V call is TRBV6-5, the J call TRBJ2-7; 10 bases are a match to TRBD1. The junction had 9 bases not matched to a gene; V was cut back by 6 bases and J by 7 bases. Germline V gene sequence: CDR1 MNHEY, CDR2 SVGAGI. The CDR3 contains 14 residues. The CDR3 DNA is TGTGCCAGCAGACATAGACAGGGGGCGGGAGAGCAGTACTTC. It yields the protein CASRHRQGAGEQYF.

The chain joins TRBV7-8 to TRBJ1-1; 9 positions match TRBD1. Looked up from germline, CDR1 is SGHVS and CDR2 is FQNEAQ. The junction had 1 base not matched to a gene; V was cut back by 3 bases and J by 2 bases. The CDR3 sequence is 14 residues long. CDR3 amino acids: CASSLDRGNTEAFF. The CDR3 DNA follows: TGTGCCAGCAGCTTGGACAGGGGAAACACTGAAGCTTTCTTT.